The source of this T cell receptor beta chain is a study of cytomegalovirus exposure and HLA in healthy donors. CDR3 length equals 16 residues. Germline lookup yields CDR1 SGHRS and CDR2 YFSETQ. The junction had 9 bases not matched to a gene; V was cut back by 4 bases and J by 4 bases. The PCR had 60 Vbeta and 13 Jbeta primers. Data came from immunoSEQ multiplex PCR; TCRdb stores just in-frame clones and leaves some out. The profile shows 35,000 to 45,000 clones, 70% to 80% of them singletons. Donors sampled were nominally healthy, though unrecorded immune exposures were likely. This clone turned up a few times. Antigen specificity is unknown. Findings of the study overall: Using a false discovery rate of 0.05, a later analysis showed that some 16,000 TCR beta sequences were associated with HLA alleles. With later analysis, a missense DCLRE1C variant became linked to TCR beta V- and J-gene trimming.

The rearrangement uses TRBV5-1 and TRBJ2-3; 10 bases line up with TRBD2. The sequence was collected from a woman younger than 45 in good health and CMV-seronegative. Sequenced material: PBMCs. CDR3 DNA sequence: TGCGCCAGCAGCCTGGGGTCTAGCGGGAGTGCAGATACGCAGTATTTT. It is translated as CASSLGSSGSADTQYF.